This T cell receptor beta chain was sequenced during a study of T cells in Graves' hyperthyroidism and ophthalmopathy (dated 2019 in TCRdb). Background on the whole study: Peripheral blood samples were taken at the time of initial diagnosis, prior to any treatment. Whether ophthalmopathy could be predicted prospectively was tested in an independent validation cohort made up of under 20 hyperthyroidism patients plus 17 patients who later progressed to ophthalmopathy. The 75 to 100 discovery patients were divided at random into training and test sets in a 7:3 ratio. Once sampling was done, hyperthyroidism patients were given methimazole at a starting dose of 30 mg daily, whereas ophthalmopathy patients were given high-dose intravenous methylprednisolone. According to the paper, TCR Vbeta CDR3 sequencing was carried out on over 130 peripheral blood samples, which came from fewer than 50 ophthalmopathy, approximately 78 hyperthyroidism and approximately 17 progressor patients. To identify distinguishing TCR V-J signatures, a discovery cohort of around 100 patients was used, comprising approximately 40 with Graves' ophthalmopathy and some 60 with stable Graves' hyperthyroidism. Thyroid tissue and blood T-cell repertoires from several Graves' hyperthyroidism patients were also compared in the study.

Stable Graves' hyperthyroidism was defined as the absence of progression to ophthalmopathy over 18 months of follow-up. Hyperthyroidism patients were aged 18 to 65 years and newly diagnosed, with disease duration of less than 2 months. The study excluded patients with uncontrolled infections, other autoimmune diseases, pregnancy or lactation. Diagnoses were based on clinical symptoms, serum thyroxine and TRAb, thyroid ultrasound and orbital computed tomography. PBMCs were separated from roughly 9.3 ml of fresh peripheral blood using Ficoll-Paque density gradient centrifugation. Trizol reagent was used to extract total RNA, and RNA quality was then checked on an Agilent 2100 Bioanalyzer. TCR beta CDR3 regions were amplified from RNA transcripts. The first round of RT-PCR for the TCR CDR3 was performed with the HTBI primer set and the Qiagen OneStep RT-PCR kit. Libraries were constructed in a second round of multiplex PCR, after which size selection and purification were carried out. Paired-end sequencing of the libraries was performed with 100 bp reads on an Illumina HiSeq2000. In the authors' own workflow: SOAPnuke was used to process the raw data, removing reads that contained adapters or uncalled bases, had a mean Phred below 15, or lacked an exact match to the constant primer or identifier. High-quality paired reads were merged with COPE v1.2.5, and unique nucleotide sequences were defined as clonotypes. Clonotypes were aligned to IMGT TRBV, TRBD and TRBJ reference segments using MiTCR v1.1. Only V-J combinations with frequency above 0.0001, covering 99% to 99.2% of repertoires, were analysed. The TCS score was defined as the ratio of F50 (clonal expansion) to E x V (chaos), calculated using BLOSUM62-based TCRdist between CDR3 peptides within each V-J. Welch's t-statistics and random forest reduced 450 to 600 V-J features to 10 to 15, which were used in a naive Bayes classifier (R e1071). In-frame beta chains were kept once TCRdb had trimmed the public reads at Q25 with fastp and called clones with MiXCR. When rows share a CDR3 protein, they turn into one entry using the most common DNA and genes. These V and J calls rely on TCRdb rather than the paper's analysis. The sample contains about 200,000 distinct CDR3 sequences, under 20% of them found a single time. Jointly, the top ten make up around 50% of the sample.

From the cysteine up to the phenylalanine, the CDR3 has a length of 16 residues. Just CDR3 DNA is preserved here, 48 bases in frame from base 1. The germline V gene gives CDR1 as SGHTA and CDR2 as FQGTGA. The germline V and J ends show losses of 3 bases and 0 bases respectively, and no gene match explains 3 bases of the junction. Many counts were recorded for this clonotype. Its specific antigen is unknown. Within one base of it there is no much larger clone, and no base qualities were kept. The paper's findings and limits, for the study overall: Blood samples also contained most of the expanded thyroid clonotypes (frequency above 0.001), which suggests that blood repertoires may reflect thyroid immune responses. No statistical method was used to set the sample size in advance, and investigators knew the group allocation. In validation, the model predicted progression to ophthalmopathy a median of roughly 6.5 months before onset, with about 67% sensitivity and just under 75% specificity. A model built on a 13 V-J signature distinguished ophthalmopathy from stable hyperthyroidism, reaching approximately 89% sensitivity and about 81% specificity in cross-validation and 80%/75% in testing.

What was sequenced was blood. This receptor chain uses TRBV7-3 and TRBJ2-2, with 8 junctional bases fitting TRBD1. The clonotype originates from a man aged 50 to 59 with Graves' hyperthyroidism. The sequenced DNA: TGTGCCAGCAGCTTCACAGGGGGAACGAACACCGGGGAGCTGTTTTTT. Its protein is CASSFTGGTNTGELFF.